Below, 2 T cell receptor beta chains from the same sample are listed, as sequenced in a study of T cell repertoires in cytomegalovirus infection. No antigen is known for these receptors. TCRdb independently ran MiXCR on the reads; one entry per CDR3 protein. Of about 830,000 distinct CDR3 sequences detected, about 31% appear once; the ten largest clones hold around an eighth. The source material was cultured CD8+ T cells from PBMCs, sampled from culture after CMV antigen stimulation. The source of these receptors is a human donor in good health (CMV status not recorded). Some clones in this sample may be carry-over from other donors' samples.

This chain links TRBV24-1 with TRBJ2-5; D is unresolved. This CDR3 contains 15 residues. V lost 1 base and J 4 bases, leaving 12 bases between the germline ends. Germline CDR1 is KGHDR and CDR2 is SFDVKD. CDR3 protein: CATSDFHSQAETQYF. In nucleotides, the CDR3 is TGTGCCACCAGTGATTTCCACTCTCAAGCAGAGACCCAGTACTTC.

Note on this clonotype: Possible read error: a much larger clone is one base away. V and J are TRBV2 and TRBJ1-1; D unclear. Germline CDR1 reads SNHLY; CDR2 reads FYNNEI. The CDR3 covers 14 residues. V was trimmed by 3 bases and J by 2 bases, leaving 10 bases between them. CDR3 loop: CASSDLDINTEAFF. The CDR3 DNA reads as TGTGCCAGCAGTGACCTAGACATTAACACTGAAGCTTTCTTT.